The 16 T cell receptor beta chains presented below share a single source sample, sequenced in a study of cytomegalovirus exposure and HLA in healthy donors. The PCR was carried out with 60 Vbeta primers and 13 Jbeta primers. Sequencing used immunoSEQ multiplex PCR; TCRdb keeps in-frame clones, though not all of them. The sample yields roughly 98,000 clones, around 62% seen once. The specimen sequenced was PBMCs. The receptor set was obtained from a woman aged 25-40 years in good health and CMV-seropositive.

The J gene is TRBJ2-3, the V gene TRBV9, with 13 bases fitting TRBD2. There are 17 residues in the CDR3. Germline CDR1 is SGDLS and CDR2 is YYNGEE. Trimming cost V 3 bases and J 5 bases; bases outside gene matches: 9. The CDR3 DNA is TGTGCCAGCAGCGCCTACGCCGGGACTAGCGGGAAAGATACGCAGTATTTT. Encoded protein: CASSAYAGTSGKDTQYF.

V gene TRBV7-2 combines with J gene TRBJ2-5; D may be TRBD2 (5 bases). The DNA end lines up better with TRBJ2-7; the J call may be wrong. The CDR3 length is 13 residues. Germline values: CDR1 SGHTA, CDR2 FQGNSA. The CDR3, as DNA: TGTGCCAGCAGCTCAAACCAGCGGTACGAGCAGTACTTC. Translated: CASSSNQRYEQYF.

The V call is TRBV30, the J call TRBJ1-5, with 9 positions matching TRBD1. V gave up 5 bases and J gave up 5 bases; unmatched junction bases: 7. The CDR3 consists of 14 residues. Germline V gene data show CDR1 as GTSNPN and CDR2 as SVGIG (reference sequence). The CDR3 bases are TGTGCCTGGGGCAAGACAGGGGGTTATCAGCCCCAGCATTTT. Translation: CAWGKTGGYQPQHF.

The chain recombines TRBV7-9 with TRBJ2-2, with D tentatively TRBD2 (7 bases). The CDR3 totals 15 residues. The ends were cut back, 5 bases at V and 5 bases at J, with 15 bases in the middle. Germline V gives CDR1 SEHNR, CDR2 FQNEAQ (reference sequence). The CDR3 bases are TGTGCCAGCAGCCAAGCTGGGGGGGCAACCGGGGAGCTGTTTTTT. Translated: CASSQAGGATGELFF.

This clone was observed a handful of times. The gene calls are TRBV18 and TRBJ1-2; D is possibly TRBD1 (5 bases). The CDR3 runs to 13 residues. Between the trimmed V and J ends, which lost 5 bases and 3 bases, there was a span of 10 bases. Germline lookup yields CDR1 KGHSH and CDR2 LQKENI. The DNA for the CDR3 is TGTGCCAGCTCATCAGGGATAGACTATGGCTACACCTTC. Translating gives CASSSGIDYGYTF.

This clone was counted a few times. The gene calls are TRBV7-2 and TRBJ2-3; 7 nucleotides agree with TRBD2. The CDR3 is 15 amino acids. Trimming cost V 3 bases and J 2 bases; bases outside gene matches: 5. CDR1 is SGHTA and CDR2 is FQGNSA in the germline V gene. As DNA, the CDR3 is TGTGCCAGCAGCTTGCAAGCGGGGATCACAGATACGCAGTATTTT. Its protein is CASSLQAGITDTQYF.

This chain links TRBV5-5 with TRBJ1-1; D unclear. Trimming left V 1 base short and J 0 bases short, with 7 bases between. This CDR3 region has 14 residues. The germline CDR1 and CDR2 sequences are SGHKS and YYEKEE (reference sequence). The CDR3 DNA is TGTGCCAGCAGCTTGCTAGCTTTGAACACTGAAGCTTTCTTT. This translates into CASSLLALNTEAFF.

The chain has TRBV15 and TRBJ2-2; 10 bases are a match to TRBD2. With V trimmed by 1 base and J by 8 bases, 7 bases remained unmatched. This CDR3 region has 16 residues. Germline CDR1 LNHNV, CDR2 YYDKDF (reference sequence). The CDR3 nucleotides are TGTGCCACCAGCAGAGGAGCGGGGGGGAACGAGGGGGAGCTGTTTTTT. Protein sequence: CATSRGAGGNEGELFF.

In DNA, the CDR3 is TGTGCCAGCAGCCTCGCGGGAACCACAGATACGCAGTATTTT. It encodes CASSLAGTTDTQYF. The V gene is TRBV9, the J gene TRBJ2-3; a possible D gene is TRBD2 (6 bases). With 4 bases removed from V and 2 bases from J, the gap between germline ends came to 11 bases. This CDR3 has 14 residues. Germline CDR1 reads SGDLS; CDR2 reads YYNGEE.

To note about this clone: Different DNA sequences within this sample yield the same CDR3. V and J are TRBV28 and TRBJ1-2, with a weak D call TRBD1 (6 bases). V was trimmed by 4 bases and J by 7 bases, leaving 16 bases between them. Germline V CDR1 and CDR2: MDHEN, SYDVKM. This CDR3 contains 14 residues. The CDR3 DNA sequence: TGTGCCAGCAGTTCGACAGGAGAATGGGCTGGCTACACCTTC. Its protein product is CASSSTGEWAGYTF.

A word on this clone: One end of the junction fails to match germline, which may point to a read error. This chain uses TRBV30 with TRBJ1-6; D gene ambiguous. The germline gives CDR1 GTSNPN, CDR2 SVGIG (reference sequence). The CDR3 covers 13 residues. The CDR3: CAWTSGTHSPLHF. DNA of the CDR3: TGTGCCTGGACCAGCGGAACCCATTCCCCCCTCCACTTT.

The chain recombines TRBV7-7 with TRBJ1-5; D gene uncertain. V lost 1 base and J 0 bases, leaving 19 bases between the germline ends. In germline, CDR1 is SSHAT, CDR2 FNYEAQ (reference sequence). This CDR3 spans 19 amino acids. CDR3 amino acids: CASSLEWDLDGLSNQPQHF. CDR3 nucleotides: TGTGCCAGCAGCTTAGAGTGGGATTTGGACGGACTTAGCAATCAGCCCCAGCATTTT.

This clone came up once. The junction departs from germline at one end; a sequencing error may be responsible. The chain joins TRBV4-3 to TRBJ2-1; 7 bases agree with TRBD1. CDR1 is LGHNA, CDR2 YSLEER, per germline. The CDR3 length is 13 residues. The CDR3 region is CASSQDLGDSGIF. DNA for the CDR3: TGCGCCAGCAGCCAAGATCTCGGGGACAGCGGCATCTTC.

This clone has just a few counts. The genes are TRBV7-2 and TRBJ1-1; a weak D match, TRBD1 (5 bases). CDR3 size: 15 residues. V lost 1 base to trimming and J lost 1 base, with 10 bases between them. CDR1 SGHTA and CDR2 FQGNSA come from the germline V gene. This chain's CDR3 is CASSLVSRGNTEAFF. The CDR3 DNA reads as TGTGCCAGCAGCTTAGTTAGTAGGGGGAACACTGAAGCTTTCTTT.

This clone has only one observation. This sequence joins TRBV28 and TRBJ2-1, with 12 bases lining up with TRBD2. The V gene end was trimmed by 4 bases and the J gene end by 8 bases; junction bases not matched to a gene: 9. There are 16 residues in the CDR3. Germline V lookup: CDR1 MDHEN, CDR2 SYDVKM. CDR3 nucleotide sequence: TGTGCCAGCAGTTCCCCTGCTAGCGGGGGGGCCGATGAGCAGTTCTTC. Translating gives CASSSPASGGADEQFF.

The chain joins TRBV6-4 to TRBJ1-1; 8 bases align to TRBD1. This CDR3 spans 14 amino acids. Germline assignment: CDR1 MRHNA and CDR2 SNTAGT. V lost 3 bases, J lost 5 bases, and 5 bases stayed unmatched. CDR3 sequence: CASSEQGAGTEAFF. The DNA for the CDR3 is TGTGCCAGCAGTGAGCAGGGGGCAGGGACTGAAGCTTTCTTT.